This TCR beta chain came from a study of regulatory T cells in long-lasting Graves disease. This sample's time point: newly diagnosed GD, antithyroid drugs for less than 3 months. Construction of the TCR library relied on RNA isolated from PBMCs. CDR1 and CDR2 from the germline V gene are WSHSY and SAAADI. Between the trimmed V and J ends, which lost 0 bases and 5 bases, there was a span of 11 bases. The CDR3 is made up of 14 amino acids. Combining iRepertoire HTBI primers with Arm-PCR of CDR3 regions, the authors built TCR beta libraries. One entry per CDR3 protein, called by TCRdb with MiXCR from the multiplex PCR reads. The sample lists around 480,000 distinct CDR3 sequences, around 15% occurring once. These data were also filed under a second study, of T cells in Graves' hyperthyroidism and ophthalmopathy. That source notes: Recently diagnosed hyperthyroidism of less than 2 months' duration affected patients aged 18 to 65.

This clonotype was sampled from a man aged 40-50 years with Graves disease. V usage is TRBV10-2 and J usage is TRBJ2-7; D might be TRBD2 (7 bases). The source material was peripheral blood mononuclear cells (PBMCs), sampled at new diagnosis, from a patient treated with antithyroid drugs. The CDR3 here is CASSESGGTNEQYF. CDR3 DNA: TGCGCCAGCAGTGAGTCGGGGGGGACAAACGAGCAGTACTTC.